Here is one TCR beta chain with its context. Its antigen is still unknown. CDR1 and CDR2 from the germline V gene are MGHDK and SYGVNS. Deletions cut 1 base from V and 3 bases from J, with 7 bases between. The CDR3 sequence is 14 residues long. Using immunoSEQ multiplex PCR, the repertoire was profiled, and TCRdb retains in-frame clones only, with some absent. The sample lists around 82,000 clones, around 90% occurring once. The sample belongs to a study of OX40 agonist ivuxolimab in advanced cancers. Across the study: Ivuxolimab, which patients received intravenously every 2 weeks, was dosed at 0.01 to 10 mg/kg.

Study results and limitations: Antigen targets of the expanded peripheral T cells went undetermined. Both CD4+ and CD8+ T cell populations in blood had undergone clonal expansion by week 6 at 0.1 to 3.0 mg/kg. Some nonresponders additionally presented with little normalized T-cell clonal expansion.

This TCR came from an adult with an advanced solid tumor such as melanoma, head and neck, liver or kidney cancer. Specimen: CD4+ or CD8+ T cells sorted from blood, collected in a trial of the OX40 agonist ivuxolimab. The gene calls are TRBV25-1 and TRBJ2-1; no clear D. The CDR3 region is CASSEWMDYNEQFF. Written as DNA, the CDR3 is TGTGCCAGCAGTGAATGGATGGACTACAATGAGCAGTTCTTC.